One TCR beta chain is described in this entry. What antigen it recognizes has not been identified. Base qualities are not recorded, but no much larger clone differs from it by a single base. TCRbeta CDR3 regions were amplified from genomic DNA using the immunoSEQ Assay, a bias-controlled multiplex PCR. In the paper's pipeline: The number of nucleated cells in each sample was estimated from the amplification of reference gene primers within the assay. To quantify the absolute abundance of each unique TCRbeta CDR3 rearrangement, sequence reads were collapsed and filtered. For each sample, productive Simpson clonality was calculated by taking the square root of Simpson's diversity index across productive rearrangements. This is the immuneACCESS table as TCRdb keeps it, with only in-frame sequences that have V and J called. A part of the clones is gone; compared with another copy, unresolved V genes explain less than half, and the rest is unexplained. For V, J and clone size, that table is used; D and trimming come from the DNA. The sample table holds over 150,000 clones, of which less than 85% were seen once. The top ten hold 2.5% to 3.5% of the sample.

Participants in the prospective study were aged roughly 18 to 89 years, lived in about two dozen United States geographic areas, and enrolled through a virtual design. In the prospective study, participants were assigned to cohorts based on the clinical history participants reported in a screening survey and a study questionnaire. Recovered participants in ImmuneRACE Cohort 3 were defined by two consecutive negative NP/OP PCR tests, clearance by a healthcare professional, or resolution of symptoms. Each participant in the prospective study had whole blood, serum and a nasopharyngeal or oropharyngeal swab collected by mobile phlebotomists. Over an approximately 2-month period, participants in the prospective study had the option of providing additional blood draws and questionnaires. Before DNA extraction, blood samples from the prospective study were shipped at room temperature or frozen. From cysteine to phenylalanine, the CDR3 is 16 amino acids long. CDR3 DNA only is kept here, 48 bases in frame from base 1. Here V drops 5 bases and J drops 2 bases, and the junction holds 6 bases not matched to any gene. Per the germline V gene, SGHTA is the CDR1 and FQGTGA is the CDR2.

This specimen belongs to a study of blood T cell repertoires in COVID-19 (dated by TCRdb to the early 2020s). Regarding the study in general: The collaborator samples originated in the United States, Italy and Spain and spanned the acute and convalescent phases of COVID-19. A de-identified subject ID, COVID-19 status, age in years and sex were almost always included in the sample metadata. Where HLA class I and class II types were available, the types were taken from metadata supplied by the sample provider, not from assay-based typing. The repertoires were made available in a free public database intended to serve as a resource for research on the immune response to SARS-CoV-2. Deeply sampled blood TCRbeta repertoires from subjects exposed to, actively infected with, or recovered from COVID-19 were included in the dataset. The samples were drawn from the first 160 participants of the ongoing ImmuneRACE study and from 1,254 subjects provided by 6 global collaborators. The material from the prospective study consisted of cDNA or gDNA derived from T cells, B-cell-depleted T cells, or PBMCs. The investigation overall reported the following: Clinical and demographic metadata were provided uncurated, with the amount varying by source and participant.

The TCR originated in a woman in her thirties who had recovered from COVID-19. The rearranged segments are TRBV7-3 and TRBJ2-6; 7 of the junction bases match TRBD1. Sequenced sample: PBMCs or T cells enriched from blood (not recorded which). The CDR3 region: CASSLSQGAGANVLTF. The DNA sequence is TGTGCCAGCAGCCTTTCGCAGGGGGCTGGGGCCAACGTCCTGACTTTC.